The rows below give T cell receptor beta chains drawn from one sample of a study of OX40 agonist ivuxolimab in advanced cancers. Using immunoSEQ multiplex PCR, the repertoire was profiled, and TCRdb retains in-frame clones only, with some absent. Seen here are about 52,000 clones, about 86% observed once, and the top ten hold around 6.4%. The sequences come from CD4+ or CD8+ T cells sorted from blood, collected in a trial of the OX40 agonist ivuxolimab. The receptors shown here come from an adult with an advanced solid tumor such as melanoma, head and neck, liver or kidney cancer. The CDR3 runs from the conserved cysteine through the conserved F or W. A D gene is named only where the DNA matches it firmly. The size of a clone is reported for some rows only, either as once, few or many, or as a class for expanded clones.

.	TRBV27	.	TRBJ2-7	TGTGCCAGCAGTCGCGCAGGGTTTGGAGGACACGAGCAGTACTTC	CASSRAGFGGHEQYF
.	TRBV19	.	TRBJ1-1	TGTGCCAGTAGTATAAGATCGCCAGGGATGAACACTGAAGCTTTCTTT	CASSIRSPGMNTEAFF
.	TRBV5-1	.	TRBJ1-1	TGCGCCAGCAGCTTGGCCCCCGTAGTGAACACTGAAGCTTTCTTT	CASSLAPVVNTEAFF
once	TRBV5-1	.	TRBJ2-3	TGCGCCAGCAGCTTAGCGACAGATTTTACGACAGATACGCAGTATTTT	CASSLATDFTTDTQYF
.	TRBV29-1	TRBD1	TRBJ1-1	TGCAGCGTTACTATCGGACAGGGGAACACTGAAGCTTTCTTT	CSVTIGQGNTEAFF
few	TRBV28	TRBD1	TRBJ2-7	TGTGCCAGCAGTCTAGGGACAGGGAGAGGCGAGCAGTACTTC	CASSLGTGRGEQYF
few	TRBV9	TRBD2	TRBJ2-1	TGTGCCAGCAGCGTAGGGTGGGGGGGCTACAATGAGCAGTTCTTC	CASSVGWGGYNEQFF
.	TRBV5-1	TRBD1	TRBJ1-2	TGCGCCAGCAGCTCCGGGACAGGGTACGATGGCTACACCTTC	CASSSGTGYDGYTF
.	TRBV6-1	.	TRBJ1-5	TGTGCCAGCAGTGATGGCCAGGGGATTCAGCCCCAGCATTTT	CASSDGQGIQPQHF
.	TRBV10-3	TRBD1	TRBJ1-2	TGTGCCATCACCCATGGACAGGGGCAACGGGATGGCTACACCTTC	CAITHGQGQRDGYTF
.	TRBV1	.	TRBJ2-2	TGCACCAGCAGCCAAAGGGGACTATACACCACCGGGGAGCTGTTTTTT	CTSSQRGLYTTGELFF
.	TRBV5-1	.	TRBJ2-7	TGCGCCAGCAGCGGTGGCGATATACAACACGAGCAGTACTTC	CASSGGDIQHEQYF
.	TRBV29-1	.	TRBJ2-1	TGCAGCCCTCAACAGGGCAATGAGCAGTTCTTC	CSPQQGNEQFF
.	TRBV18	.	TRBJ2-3	TGTGCCAGCTCACCATCGGGGGGCGGCACAGATACGCAGTATTTT	CASSPSGGGTDTQYF
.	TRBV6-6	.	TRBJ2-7	TGTGCCAGCAGTTACCCAACGGGACGGAACTCCTACGAGCAGTACTTC	CASSYPTGRNSYEQYF
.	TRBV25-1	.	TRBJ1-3	TGTGCCAGCACTGCGGCAAACACCATATATTTT	CASTAANTIYF
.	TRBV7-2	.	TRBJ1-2	TGTGCCAGCAGCTCCCGCGGAGGGACCGGCTATGGCTACACCTTC	CASSSRGGTGYGYTF
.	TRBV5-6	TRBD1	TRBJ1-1	TGTGCCAGCAACAACTGGGGACAGTTAAACACTGAAGCTTTCTTT	CASNNWGQLNTEAFF
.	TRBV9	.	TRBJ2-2	TGTGCCAGCAGCGTCACAGGGCGGGGCGGGGAGCTGTTTTTT	CASSVTGRGGELFF
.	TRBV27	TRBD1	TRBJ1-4	TGTGCCAGCAGTTTATCCGGGCTGTGGGGGACAGCTAATGAAAAACTGTTTTTT	CASSLSGLWGTANEKLFF
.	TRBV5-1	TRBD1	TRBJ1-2	TGCGCCAGCAGCTTAAACCGACAGGGAGATGGCTACACCTTC	CASSLNRQGDGYTF
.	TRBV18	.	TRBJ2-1	TGTGCCAGCTCACCACTCGGAGGGTCATACAATGAGCAGTTCTTC	CASSPLGGSYNEQFF
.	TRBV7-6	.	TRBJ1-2	TGTGCCAGCAGCCGCCAATCTAACTATGGCTACACCTTC	CASSRQSNYGYTF
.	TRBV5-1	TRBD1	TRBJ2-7	TGCGCCAGCAGCCCTACCAGGGACAGGGGAATGTACGAGCAGTACTTC	CASSPTRDRGMYEQYF
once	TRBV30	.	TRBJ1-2	TGTGCCTGGAGTATGAGGGGGAAACGTTCCGGCTACACCTTC	CAWSMRGKRSGYTF
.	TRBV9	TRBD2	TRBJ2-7	TGTGCCAGCAGCGTAGGTACACAAACGCGGGGGAGTGGGTCCTACGAGCAGTACTTC	CASSVGTQTRGSGSYEQYF
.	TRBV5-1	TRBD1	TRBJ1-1	TGCGCCAGCATGTTTCAGGGGGCCGAAACTGAAGCTTTCTTT	CASMFQGAETEAFF
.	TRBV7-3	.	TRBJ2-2	TGTGCCAGCAGCTTAATATCCCTGGCGGGGTCTAACACCGGGGAGCTGTTTTTT	CASSLISLAGSNTGELFF
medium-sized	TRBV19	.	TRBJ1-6	TGTGCCAGTAGTCCAAATAATTCACCCCTCCACTTT	CASSPNNSPLHF
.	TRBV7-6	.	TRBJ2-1	TGTGCCAGCAGCCGCGCGCCGGGGAGCTCCTACAATGAGCAGTTCTTC	CASSRAPGSSYNEQFF
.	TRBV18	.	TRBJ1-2	TGTGCCAGCTCACCAGGCGGGAGAGCTAACTATGGCTACACCTTC	CASSPGGRANYGYTF
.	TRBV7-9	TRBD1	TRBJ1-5	TGTGCCAGCAGCTGGGGGACAGGGGCTCTCTCGGGGCCCCAGCATTTT	CASSWGTGALSGPQHF
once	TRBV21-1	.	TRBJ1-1	TGTGCCAGCGGAAGAGAGAACACTGAAGCTTTCTTT	CASGRENTEAFF
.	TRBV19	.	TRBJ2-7	TGCGCCAGTAGTATGGATTGGGGGTCCGCCTACGAGCAGTACTTC	CASSMDWGSAYEQYF
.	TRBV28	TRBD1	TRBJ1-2	TGTGCCAGCAGTTCCAGCGAGACAGGGCTGGGCTACACCTTC	CASSSSETGLGYTF
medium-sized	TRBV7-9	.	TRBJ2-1	TGTGCCAGCAGCTTGTTGTCGGAGGAGGGGTTCTTC	CASSLLSEEGFF
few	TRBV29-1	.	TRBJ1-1	TGCAGCGTTGCGGGGCTATACACTGAAGCTTTCTTT	CSVAGLYTEAFF
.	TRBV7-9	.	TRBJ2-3	TGTGCCAGCAGCTTAACAGGGAACTCCTGGGGTACGCAGTATTTT	CASSLTGNSWGTQYF
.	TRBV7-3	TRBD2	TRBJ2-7	TGTGCCAGCAGCGTTAGCGGGGGGTCATCCTACGAGCAGTACTTC	CASSVSGGSSYEQYF